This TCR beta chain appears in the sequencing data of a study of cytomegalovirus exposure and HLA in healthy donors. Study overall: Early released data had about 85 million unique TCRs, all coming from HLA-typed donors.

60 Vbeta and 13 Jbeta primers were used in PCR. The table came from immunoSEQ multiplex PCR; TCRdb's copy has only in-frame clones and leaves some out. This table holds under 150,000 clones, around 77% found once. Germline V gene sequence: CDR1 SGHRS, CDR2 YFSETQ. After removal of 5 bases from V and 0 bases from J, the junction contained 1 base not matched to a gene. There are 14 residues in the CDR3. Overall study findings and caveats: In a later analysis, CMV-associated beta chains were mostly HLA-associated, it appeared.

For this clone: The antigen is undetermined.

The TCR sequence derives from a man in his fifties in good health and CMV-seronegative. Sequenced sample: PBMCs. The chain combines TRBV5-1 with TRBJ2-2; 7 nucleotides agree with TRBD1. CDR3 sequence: CASRGQTNTGELFF. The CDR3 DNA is TGCGCCAGCAGGGGACAGACGAACACCGGGGAGCTGTTTTTT.